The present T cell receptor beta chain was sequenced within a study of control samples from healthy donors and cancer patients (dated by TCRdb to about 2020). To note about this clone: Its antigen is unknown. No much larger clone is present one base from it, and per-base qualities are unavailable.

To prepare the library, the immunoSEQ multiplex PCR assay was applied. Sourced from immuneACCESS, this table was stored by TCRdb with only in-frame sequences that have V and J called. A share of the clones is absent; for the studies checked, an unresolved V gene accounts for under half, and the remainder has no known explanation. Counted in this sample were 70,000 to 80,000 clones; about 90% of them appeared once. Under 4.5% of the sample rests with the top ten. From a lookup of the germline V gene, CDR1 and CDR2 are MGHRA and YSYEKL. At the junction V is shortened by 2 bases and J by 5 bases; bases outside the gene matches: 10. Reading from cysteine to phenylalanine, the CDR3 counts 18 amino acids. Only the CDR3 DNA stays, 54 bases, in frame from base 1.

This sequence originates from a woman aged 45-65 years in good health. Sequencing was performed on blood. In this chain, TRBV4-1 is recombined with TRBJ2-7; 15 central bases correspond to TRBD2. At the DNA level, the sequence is TGCGCCAGCAGCCAAACACCGGGACTAGCGGGAGGTGGGAACGAGCAGTACTTC. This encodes CASSQTPGLAGGGNEQYF.